This TCR beta chain appears in the sequencing data of a study of blood T cell repertoires in COVID-19. This CDR3 is 14 amino acids long. Per germline, CDR1 LNHDA and CDR2 SQIVND (reference sequence). Trimming removed 1 base from V and 4 bases from J, with 11 bases in between. The data were produced by immunoSEQ multiplex PCR, yet TCRdb's version contains in-frame clones alone and is incomplete. The data hold approximately 76,000 clones, with 83% observed a single time. The chain employs TRBV19 and TRBJ2-7; possibly TRBD1 for D (5 bases). This TCR was sampled from a man aged 80 or over with active or convalescent COVID-19. Sequencing input: peripheral blood. Here the CDR3 reads CASSIGQGVYEQYF. The CDR3 DNA follows: TGTGCCAGTAGTATAGGGCAGGGTGTTTACGAGCAGTACTTC.